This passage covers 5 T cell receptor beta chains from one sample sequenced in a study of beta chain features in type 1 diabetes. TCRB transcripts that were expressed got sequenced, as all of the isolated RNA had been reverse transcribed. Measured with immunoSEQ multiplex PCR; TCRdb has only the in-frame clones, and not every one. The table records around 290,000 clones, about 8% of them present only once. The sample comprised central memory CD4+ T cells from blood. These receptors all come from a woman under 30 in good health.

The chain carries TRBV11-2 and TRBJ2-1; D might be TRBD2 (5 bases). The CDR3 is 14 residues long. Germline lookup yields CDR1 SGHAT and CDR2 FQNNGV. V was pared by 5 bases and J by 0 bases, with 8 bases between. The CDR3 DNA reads TGTGCCAGCAGCACTAGAAGCTCCTACAATGAGCAGTTCTTC. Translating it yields CASSTRSSYNEQFF.

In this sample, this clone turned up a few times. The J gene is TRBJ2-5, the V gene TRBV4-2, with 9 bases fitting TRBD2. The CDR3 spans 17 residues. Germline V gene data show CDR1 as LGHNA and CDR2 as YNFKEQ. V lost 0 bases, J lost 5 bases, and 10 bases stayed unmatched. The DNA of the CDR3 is TGTGCCAGCAGCCAAGATCTAAGCGGGGGGAGTGTGGAGACCCAGTACTTC. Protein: CASSQDLSGGSVETQYF.

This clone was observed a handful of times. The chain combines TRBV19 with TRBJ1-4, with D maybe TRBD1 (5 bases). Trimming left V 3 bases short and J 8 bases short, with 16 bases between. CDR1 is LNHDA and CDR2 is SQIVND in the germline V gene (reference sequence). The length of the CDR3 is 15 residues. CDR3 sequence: CASSIRGQGEEKLFF. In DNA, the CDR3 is TGTGCCAGTAGTATCCGCGGCCAGGGTGAAGAAAAACTGTTTTTT.

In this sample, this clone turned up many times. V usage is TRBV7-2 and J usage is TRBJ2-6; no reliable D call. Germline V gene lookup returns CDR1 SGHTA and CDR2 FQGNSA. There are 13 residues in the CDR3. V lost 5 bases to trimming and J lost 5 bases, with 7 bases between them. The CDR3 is CASSQEWANVLTF. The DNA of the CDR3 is TGTGCCAGCAGCCAAGAATGGGCCAACGTCCTGACTTTC. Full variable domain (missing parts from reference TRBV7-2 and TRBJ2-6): GAGVSQSPSNKVTEKGKDVELRCDPISGHTALYWYRQSLGQGLEFLIYFQGNSAPDKSGLPSDRFSAERTGGSVSTLTIQRTQQEDSAVYLCASSQEWANVLTFGAGSRLTVL.

CDR3 coding DNA: TGCGCCAGCACCGGACTAGCGGGAGGGAGCACCGGGGAGCTGTTTTTT. Translating it yields CASTGLAGGSTGELFF. This chain connects TRBV5-1 to TRBJ2-2, with 15 bases lining up with TRBD2. V shed 6 bases, J shed 4 bases, and the junction held 4 bases outside the gene matches. The CDR3 length is 16 residues. Germline CDR1 and CDR2: SGHRS and YFSETQ.